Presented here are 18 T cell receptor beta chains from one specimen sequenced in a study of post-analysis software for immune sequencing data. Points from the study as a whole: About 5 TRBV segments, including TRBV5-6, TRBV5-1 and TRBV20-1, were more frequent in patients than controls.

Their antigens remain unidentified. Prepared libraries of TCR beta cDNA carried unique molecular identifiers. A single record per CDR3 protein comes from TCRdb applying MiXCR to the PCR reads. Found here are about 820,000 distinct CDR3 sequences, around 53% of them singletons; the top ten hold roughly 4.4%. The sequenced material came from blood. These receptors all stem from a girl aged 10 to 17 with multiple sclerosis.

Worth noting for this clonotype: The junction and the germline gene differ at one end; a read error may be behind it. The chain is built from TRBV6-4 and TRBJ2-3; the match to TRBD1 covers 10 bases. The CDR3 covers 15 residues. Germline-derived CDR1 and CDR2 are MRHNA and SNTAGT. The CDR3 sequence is CVSSDGTGEPDTQYF. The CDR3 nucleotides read TGTGTCAGCAGTGATGGGACAGGGGAGCCAGATACGCAGTATTTT.

The CDR3 loop reads CASRGTGMNTEAFF. CDR3 sequence (DNA): TGTGCCAGCAGAGGGACAGGGATGAACACTGAAGCTTTCTTT. The chain recombines TRBV2 with TRBJ1-1, with 9 bases matching TRBD1. This CDR3 spans 14 amino acids. Germline V gives CDR1 SNHLY, CDR2 FYNNEI. V shed 6 bases, J shed 0 bases, and the junction held 2 bases outside the gene matches.

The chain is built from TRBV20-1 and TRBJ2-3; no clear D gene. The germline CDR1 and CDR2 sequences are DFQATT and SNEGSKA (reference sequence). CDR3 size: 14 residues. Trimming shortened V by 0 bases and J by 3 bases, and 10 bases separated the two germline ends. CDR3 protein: CSARDPALTDTQYF. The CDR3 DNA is TGCAGTGCTAGAGATCCGGCCTTAACAGATACGCAGTATTTT.

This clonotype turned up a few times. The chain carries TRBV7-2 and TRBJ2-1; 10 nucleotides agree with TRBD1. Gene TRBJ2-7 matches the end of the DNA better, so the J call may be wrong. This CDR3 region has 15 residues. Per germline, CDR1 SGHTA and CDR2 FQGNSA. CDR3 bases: TGTGCCAGCTCCGGACAGGGGGGAATTCTCGACGAGCAGTACTTC. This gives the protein CASSGQGGILDEQYF.

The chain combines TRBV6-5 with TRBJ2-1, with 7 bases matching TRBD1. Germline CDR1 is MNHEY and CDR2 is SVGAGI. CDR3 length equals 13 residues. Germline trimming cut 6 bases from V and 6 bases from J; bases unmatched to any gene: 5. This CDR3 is CASSPHRGNEQFF. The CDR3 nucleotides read TGTGCCAGCAGCCCCCACAGGGGCAATGAGCAGTTCTTC.

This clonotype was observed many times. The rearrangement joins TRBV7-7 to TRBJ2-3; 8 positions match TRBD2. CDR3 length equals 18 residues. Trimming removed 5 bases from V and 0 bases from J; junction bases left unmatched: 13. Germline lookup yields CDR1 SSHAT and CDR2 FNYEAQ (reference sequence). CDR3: CASSPEGPAGGSTDTQYF. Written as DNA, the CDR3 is TGTGCCAGCAGCCCAGAGGGCCCCGCGGGGGGCAGCACAGATACGCAGTATTTT. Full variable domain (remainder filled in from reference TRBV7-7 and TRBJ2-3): GAGVSQSPRYKVTKRGQDVTLRCDPISSHATLYWYQQALGQGPEFLTYFNYEAQPDKSGLPSDRFSAERPEGSISTLTIQRTEQRDSAMYRCASSPEGPAGGSTDTQYFGPGTRLTVL.

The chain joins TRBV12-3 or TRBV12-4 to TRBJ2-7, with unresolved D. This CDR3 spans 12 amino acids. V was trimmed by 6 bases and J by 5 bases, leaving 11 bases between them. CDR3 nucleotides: TGTGCCAGCAGCCCGGGTAGGGACGAGCAGTACTTC. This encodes CASSPGRDEQYF.

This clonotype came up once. The CDR3 DNA is TGTGCCAGCAGCTTAGTGGGACAGCTAACCTACGAGCAGTACTTC. It is translated as CASSLVGQLTYEQYF. This sequence joins TRBV7-2 and TRBJ2-7; TRBD1 aligns across 7 bases. V trimming: 1 base; J trimming: 2 bases; junction bases outside the gene matches: 5. The CDR3 extends over 15 amino acids. Germline lookup yields CDR1 SGHTA and CDR2 FQGNSA.

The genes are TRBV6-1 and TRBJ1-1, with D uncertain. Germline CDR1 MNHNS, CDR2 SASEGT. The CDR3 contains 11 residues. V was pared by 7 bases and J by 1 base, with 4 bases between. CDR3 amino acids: CASKENTEAFF. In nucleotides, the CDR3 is TGTGCCAGCAAAGAGAACACTGAAGCTTTCTTT.

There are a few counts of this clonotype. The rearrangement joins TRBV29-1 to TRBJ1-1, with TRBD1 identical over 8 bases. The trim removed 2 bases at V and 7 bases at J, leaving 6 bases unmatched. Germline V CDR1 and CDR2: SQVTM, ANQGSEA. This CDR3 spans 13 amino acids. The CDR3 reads CSVERQGAGEAFF. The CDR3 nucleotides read TGCAGCGTTGAAAGGCAGGGGGCGGGTGAAGCTTTCTTT.

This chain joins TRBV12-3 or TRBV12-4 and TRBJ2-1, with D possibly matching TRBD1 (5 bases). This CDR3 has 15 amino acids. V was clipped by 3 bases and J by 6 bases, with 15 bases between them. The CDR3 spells CASSFRSGPFNEQFF. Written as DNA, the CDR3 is TGTGCCAGCAGTTTTAGGTCAGGGCCATTCAATGAGCAGTTCTTC.

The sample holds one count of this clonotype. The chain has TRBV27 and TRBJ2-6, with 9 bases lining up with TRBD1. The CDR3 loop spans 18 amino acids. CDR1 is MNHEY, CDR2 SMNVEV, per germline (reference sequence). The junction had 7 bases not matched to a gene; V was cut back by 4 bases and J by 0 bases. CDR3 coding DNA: TGTGCCAGCAGTTCTAGACAGGGGGGGCTCTCTGGGGCCAACGTCCTGACTTTC. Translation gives CASSSRQGGLSGANVLTF.

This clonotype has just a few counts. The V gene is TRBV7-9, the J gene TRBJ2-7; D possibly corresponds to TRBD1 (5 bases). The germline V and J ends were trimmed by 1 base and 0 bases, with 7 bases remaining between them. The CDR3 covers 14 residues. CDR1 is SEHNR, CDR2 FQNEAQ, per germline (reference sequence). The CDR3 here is CASSLEQVSYEQYF. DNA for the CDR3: TGTGCCAGCAGCTTAGAACAGGTCTCCTACGAGCAGTACTTC.

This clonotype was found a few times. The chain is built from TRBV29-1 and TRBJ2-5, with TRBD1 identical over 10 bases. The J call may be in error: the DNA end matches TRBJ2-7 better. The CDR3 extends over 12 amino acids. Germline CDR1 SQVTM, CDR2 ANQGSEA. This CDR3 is CSAWDRGSEQYF. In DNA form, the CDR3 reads TGCAGCGCCTGGGACAGGGGCTCCGAGCAGTACTTC.

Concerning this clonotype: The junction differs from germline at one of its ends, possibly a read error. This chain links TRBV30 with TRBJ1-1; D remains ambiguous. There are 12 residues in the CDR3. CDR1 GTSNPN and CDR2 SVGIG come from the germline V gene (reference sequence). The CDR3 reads CAWSVMGFETFF. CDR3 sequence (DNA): TGTGCCTGGAGTGTAATGGGGTTTGAAACTTTCTTT.

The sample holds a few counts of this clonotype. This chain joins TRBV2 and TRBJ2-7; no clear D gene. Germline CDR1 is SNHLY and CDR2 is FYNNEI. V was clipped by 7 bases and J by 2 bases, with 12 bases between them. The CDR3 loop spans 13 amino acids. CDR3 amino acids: CASTAGRAYEQYF. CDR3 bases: TGTGCCAGCACCGCCGGCCGGGCCTACGAGCAGTACTTC.

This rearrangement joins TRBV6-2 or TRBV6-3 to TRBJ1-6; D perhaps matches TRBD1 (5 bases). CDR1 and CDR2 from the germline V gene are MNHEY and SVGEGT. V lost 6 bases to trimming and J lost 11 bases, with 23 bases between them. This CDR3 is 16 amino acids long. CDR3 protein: CASSPGGAPHSTPLHF. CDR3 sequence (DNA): TGTGCCAGCAGCCCGGGCGGGGCACCCCATTCGACACCCCTCCACTTT.

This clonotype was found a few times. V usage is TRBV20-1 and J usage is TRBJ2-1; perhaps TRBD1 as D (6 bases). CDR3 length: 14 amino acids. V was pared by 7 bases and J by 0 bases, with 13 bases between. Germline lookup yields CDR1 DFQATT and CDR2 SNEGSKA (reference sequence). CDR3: CSVTQGSSYNEQFF. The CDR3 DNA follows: TGCAGTGTCACTCAGGGGAGCTCCTACAATGAGCAGTTCTTC.